This TCR beta chain came from a study of post-analysis software for immune sequencing data. General study findings and limits: Under F measure analysis, samples from one preparation batch co-clustered strongly. Among several TRBV segments more frequent in patients than controls were TRBV5-6, TRBV5-1 and TRBV20-1.

The CDR3 covers 15 residues. With 4 bases removed from V and 6 bases from J, the gap between germline ends came to 16 bases. The germline CDR1 and CDR2 sequences are MNHNS and SASEGT. Included in the TCR beta cDNA libraries were unique molecular identifiers. TCRdb re-called the PCR reads with MiXCR, one entry per CDR3 protein. The sample carries approximately 460,000 distinct CDR3 sequences, less than 45% recorded once. About this clonotype: The antigen remains undetermined.

The sequenced sample consisted of blood. This chain uses TRBV6-1 with TRBJ2-4; D may correspond to TRBD1 or TRBD2 (5 bases each). This TCR was sampled from a girl between 10 and 17 years old with multiple sclerosis. The CDR3 sequence: CASSGVGGSRNIQYF. In DNA, the CDR3 is TGTGCCAGCAGTGGGGTTGGGGGTAGCCGAAACATTCAGTACTTC.